The 7 T cell receptor beta chains below come from one sample, sequenced in a study of blood T cell repertoires in COVID-19 (TCRdb year 2020). Receptors were amplified or captured by the immunoSEQ multiplex PCR assay. What TCRdb holds here is the immuneACCESS table cut down to in-frame rearrangements. Part of the clones is not present; checked against another copy, under half of the missing clones reflect an unresolved V gene, and the others are unexplained. The sample table lists 35,000 to 50,000 clones, 82% of them with a count of one. Of the sample, more than 20% is held by the ten largest clones. The sequenced sample was peripheral blood. These receptors were taken from a woman aged 55-69 years with acute or convalescent COVID-19.

This clone has only one observation. This rearrangement joins TRBV3-1 (or the pseudogene TRBV3-2) to TRBJ1-1; TRBD1 matches at 7 bases. CDR1 and CDR2 (germline): LGHDT, YNNKEL (reference sequence). The ends lost 2 bases at V and 1 base at J; junction bases unmatched: 4. The CDR3 consists of 15 residues. The CDR3 bases are TGTGCCAGCAGCCAAAGGGGGCTCGAGAACACTGAAGCTTTCTTT. The encoded protein is CASSQRGLENTEAFF.

This clone was counted a single time. The chain has TRBV6-5 and TRBJ1-4; D is unresolved. Trimming stripped 7 bases from V and 1 base from J, with 10 bases between. The CDR3 is 14 residues long. Germline CDR1 MNHEY, CDR2 SVGAGI. CDR3 in amino acids: CASTTGLTNEKLFF. The CDR3 DNA reads TGTGCCAGCACCACGGGGTTAACTAATGAAAAACTGTTTTTT.

The V and J genes are TRBV7-2 and TRBJ1-3; D might be TRBD1 (6 bases). Trimming took 5 bases from V and 3 from J, leaving 11 bases between them. The CDR3 loop spans 14 amino acids. Germline CDR1 is SGHTA and CDR2 is FQGNSA. CDR3 DNA: TGTGCCAGCAGCCCAACAGGGTTTGGAAACACCATATATTTT. This translates into CASSPTGFGNTIYF.

V gene TRBV6-5 combines with J gene TRBJ1-2; D call uncertain. CDR1 and CDR2 from the germline V gene are MNHEY and SVGAGI. V lost 0 bases to trimming and J lost 1 base, with 6 bases between them. This CDR3 contains 14 residues. Here the CDR3 reads CASSYSSYNYGYTF. The CDR3 DNA reads TGTGCCAGCAGTTACTCGAGCTATAACTATGGCTACACCTTC.

The chain recombines TRBV24-1 with TRBJ2-7, with 9 nucleotides matching TRBD1. This CDR3 is built from 13 residues. The germline V gene encodes CDR1 KGHDR and CDR2 SFDVKD. Unmatched junction bases numbered 0, after V lost 7 bases and J lost 0 bases. Here the CDR3 reads CATRGQGSYEQYF. The CDR3 coding sequence is TGTGCCACCAGGGGACAGGGCTCCTACGAGCAGTACTTC.

The V and J genes are TRBV7-9 and TRBJ1-6; tentative D call: TRBD1 (6 bases). V was cut by 5 bases and J by 7 bases, with 18 bases left in between. Germline-derived CDR1 and CDR2 are SEHNR and FQNEAQ (reference sequence). The CDR3 has 16 amino acids. CDR3 protein: CASSPQGSLGNSPLHF. Here the CDR3 DNA reads TGTGCCAGCAGCCCACAGGGTTCTCTTGGGAATTCACCCCTCCACTTT.

J is TRBJ2-5 and V is TRBV24-1; the D gene is possibly TRBD1 (6 bases). Between the trimmed V and J ends, which lost 4 bases and 5 bases, there was a span of 13 bases. The CDR3 length is 14 residues. Germline CDR1 is KGHDR and CDR2 is SFDVKD. The CDR3 DNA is TGTGCCACCAGTGACCTGGACAGCCTGGAGACCCAGTACTTC. This gives the protein CATSDLDSLETQYF.